This entry is about one T cell receptor (beta chain). Germline V gives CDR1 MNHNY, CDR2 SVGAGI (reference sequence). The junction had 13 bases not matched to a gene; V was cut back by 6 bases and J by 4 bases. The CDR3 sequence is 16 residues long. In the study's own analysis: Reference gene primer amplification yielded estimated nucleated cell counts. Sequenced by immunoSEQ multiplex PCR; TCRdb stores in-frame clones only, minus some. V, J and clone size are those of that table, while D and trimming were read from the DNA. The data hold about 68,000 clones, with 65% to 90% observed a single time. The data were obtained in a study of blood T cell repertoires in COVID-19. For the study at large: Whether acute or convalescent, the COVID-19 samples came from the United States, Italy and Spain. Sample material is recorded as cDNA or gDNA derived from T cells, B-cell-depleted T cells, or PBMCs.

Seattle enrolled patients during active infection and tracked them longitudinally. The J gene is TRBJ2-7, the V gene TRBV6-6, with TRBD2 identical over 9 bases. The clonotype originates from a man older than 75 with COVID-19, enrolled during active disease. The sample comprised peripheral blood. The CDR3: CASSPEGSGGEYEQYF. The CDR3 DNA follows: TGTGCCAGCAGCCCTGAGGGTAGCGGGGGCGAATACGAGCAGTACTTC.